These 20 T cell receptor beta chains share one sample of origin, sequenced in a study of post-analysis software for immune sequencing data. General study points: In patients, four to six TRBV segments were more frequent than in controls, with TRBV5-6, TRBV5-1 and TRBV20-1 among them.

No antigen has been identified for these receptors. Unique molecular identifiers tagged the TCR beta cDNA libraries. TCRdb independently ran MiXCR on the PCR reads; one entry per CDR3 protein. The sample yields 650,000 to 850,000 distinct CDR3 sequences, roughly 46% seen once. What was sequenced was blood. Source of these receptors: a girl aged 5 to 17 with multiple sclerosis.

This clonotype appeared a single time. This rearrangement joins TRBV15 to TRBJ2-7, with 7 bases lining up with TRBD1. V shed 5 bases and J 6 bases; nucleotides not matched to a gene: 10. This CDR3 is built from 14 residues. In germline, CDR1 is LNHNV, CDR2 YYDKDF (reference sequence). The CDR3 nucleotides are TGTGCCACCAGCCGAACACGACAGGGTGGCGAGCAGTACTTC. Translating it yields CATSRTRQGGEQYF.

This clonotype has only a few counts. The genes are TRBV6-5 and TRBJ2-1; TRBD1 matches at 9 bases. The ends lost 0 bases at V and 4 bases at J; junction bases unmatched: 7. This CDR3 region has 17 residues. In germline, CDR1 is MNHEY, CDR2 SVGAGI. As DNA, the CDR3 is TGTGCCAGCAGTTACTCGTCCGGAGGACAGGGGTACAATGAGCAGTTCTTC. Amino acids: CASSYSSGGQGYNEQFF.

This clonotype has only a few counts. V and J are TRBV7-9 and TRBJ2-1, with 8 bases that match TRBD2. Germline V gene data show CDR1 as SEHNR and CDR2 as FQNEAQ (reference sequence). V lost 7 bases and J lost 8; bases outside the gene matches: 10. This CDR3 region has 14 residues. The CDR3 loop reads CASMRTSSSDEQFF. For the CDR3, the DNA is TGTGCCAGCATGCGGACTAGCTCATCCGATGAGCAGTTCTTC. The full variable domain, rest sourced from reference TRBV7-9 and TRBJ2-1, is DTGVSQNPRHKITKRGQNVTFRCDPISEHNRLYWYRQTLGQGPEFLTYFQNEAQLEKSRLLSDRFSAERPKGSFSTLEIQRTEQGDSAMYLCASMRTSSSDEQFFGPGTRLTVL.

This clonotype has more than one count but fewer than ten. This CDR3 reads CSAGLAGSSSYEQYF. CDR3 DNA sequence: TGCAGTGCTGGACTAGCGGGATCAAGCTCCTACGAGCAGTACTTC. The rearrangement links TRBV20-1 to TRBJ2-7, with 12 bases lining up with TRBD2. The V segment lost 5 bases and the J segment 0 bases; nucleotides outside the gene matches: 5. This CDR3 comprises 15 residues. CDR1 is DFQATT, CDR2 SNEGSKA, per germline (reference sequence).

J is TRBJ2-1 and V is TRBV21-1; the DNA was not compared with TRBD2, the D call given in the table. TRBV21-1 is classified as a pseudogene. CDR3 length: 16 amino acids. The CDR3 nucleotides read TGTGCCAGCAGCAAAAGGTGGGCCTGGTCCTACAATGAGCAGTTCTTC. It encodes CASSKRWAWSYNEQFF.

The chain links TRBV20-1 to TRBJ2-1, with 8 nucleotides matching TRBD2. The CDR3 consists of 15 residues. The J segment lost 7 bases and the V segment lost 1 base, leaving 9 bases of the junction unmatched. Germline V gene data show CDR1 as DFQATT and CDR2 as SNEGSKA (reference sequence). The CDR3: CSARVPSGPGNEQFF. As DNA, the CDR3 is TGCAGTGCTAGAGTCCCTAGCGGGCCAGGGAATGAGCAGTTCTTC.

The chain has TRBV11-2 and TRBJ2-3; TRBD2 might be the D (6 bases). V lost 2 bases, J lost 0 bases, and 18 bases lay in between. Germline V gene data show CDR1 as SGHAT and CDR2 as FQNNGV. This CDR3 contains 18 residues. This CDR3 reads CASSLNGLARTSTDTQYF. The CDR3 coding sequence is TGTGCCAGCAGCTTAAACGGGCTAGCGCGTACTAGCACAGATACGCAGTATTTT.

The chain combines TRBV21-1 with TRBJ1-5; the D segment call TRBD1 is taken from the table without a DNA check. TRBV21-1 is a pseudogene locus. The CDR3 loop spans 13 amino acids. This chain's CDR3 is CGPPGQGEQPQHF. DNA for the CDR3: TGTGGGCCGCCGGGGCAGGGGGAACAGCCCCAGCATTTT.

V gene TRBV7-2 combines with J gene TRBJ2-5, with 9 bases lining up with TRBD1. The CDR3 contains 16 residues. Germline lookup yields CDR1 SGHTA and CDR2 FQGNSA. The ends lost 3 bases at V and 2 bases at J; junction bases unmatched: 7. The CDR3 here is CASSFWGQGLQETQYF. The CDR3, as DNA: TGTGCCAGCAGCTTCTGGGGACAGGGCCTTCAAGAGACCCAGTACTTC.

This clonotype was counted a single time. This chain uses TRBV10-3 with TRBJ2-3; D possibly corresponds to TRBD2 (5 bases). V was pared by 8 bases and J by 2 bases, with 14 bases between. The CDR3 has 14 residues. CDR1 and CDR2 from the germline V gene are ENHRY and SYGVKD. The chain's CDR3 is CAIGGWGSTDTQYF. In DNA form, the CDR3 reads TGTGCCATCGGCGGGTGGGGTTCCACAGATACGCAGTATTTT.

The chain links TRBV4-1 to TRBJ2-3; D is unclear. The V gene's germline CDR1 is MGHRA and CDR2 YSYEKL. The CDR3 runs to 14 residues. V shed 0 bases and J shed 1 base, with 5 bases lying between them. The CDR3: CASSQDPGTDTQYF. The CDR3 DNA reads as TGCGCCAGCAGCCAAGATCCTGGCACAGATACGCAGTATTTT.

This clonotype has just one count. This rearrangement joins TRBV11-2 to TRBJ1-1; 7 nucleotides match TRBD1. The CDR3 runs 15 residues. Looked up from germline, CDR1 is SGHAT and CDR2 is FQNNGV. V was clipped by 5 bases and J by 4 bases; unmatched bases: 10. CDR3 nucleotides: TGTGCCAGCAGCACCGTCAGGGGGAAGGGCACTGAAGCTTTCTTT. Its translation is CASSTVRGKGTEAFF.

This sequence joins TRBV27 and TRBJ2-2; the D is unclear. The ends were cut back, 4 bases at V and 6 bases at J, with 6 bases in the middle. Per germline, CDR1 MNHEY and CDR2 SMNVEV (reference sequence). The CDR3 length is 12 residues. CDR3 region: CASSYWAGELFF. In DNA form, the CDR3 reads TGTGCCAGCAGTTATTGGGCCGGGGAGCTGTTTTTT.

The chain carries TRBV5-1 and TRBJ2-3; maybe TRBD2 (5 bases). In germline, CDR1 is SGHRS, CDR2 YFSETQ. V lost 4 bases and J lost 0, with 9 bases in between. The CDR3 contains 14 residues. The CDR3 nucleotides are TGCGCCAGCAGCCCGACTATCAGCACAGATACGCAGTATTTT. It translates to CASSPTISTDTQYF.

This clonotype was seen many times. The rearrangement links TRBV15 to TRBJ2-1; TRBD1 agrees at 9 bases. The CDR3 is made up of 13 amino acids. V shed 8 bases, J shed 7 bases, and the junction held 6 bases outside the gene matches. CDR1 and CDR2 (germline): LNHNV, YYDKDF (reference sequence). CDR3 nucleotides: TGTGCCACCGGGGACAGGGTAAGGAATGAGCAGTTCTTC. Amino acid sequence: CATGDRVRNEQFF.

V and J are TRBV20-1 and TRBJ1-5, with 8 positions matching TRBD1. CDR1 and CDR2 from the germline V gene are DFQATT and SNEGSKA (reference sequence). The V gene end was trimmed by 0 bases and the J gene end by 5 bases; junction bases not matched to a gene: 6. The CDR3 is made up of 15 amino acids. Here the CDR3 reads CSARDMTGEDQPQHF. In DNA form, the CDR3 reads TGCAGTGCTAGAGATATGACAGGGGAAGATCAGCCCCAGCATTTT.

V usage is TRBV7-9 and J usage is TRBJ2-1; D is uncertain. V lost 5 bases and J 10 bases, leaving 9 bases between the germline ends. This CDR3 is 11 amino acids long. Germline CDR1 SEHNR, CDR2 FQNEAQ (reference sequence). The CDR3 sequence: CASSPKSEQFF. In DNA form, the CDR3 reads TGTGCCAGCAGCCCCAAATCCGAGCAGTTCTTC.

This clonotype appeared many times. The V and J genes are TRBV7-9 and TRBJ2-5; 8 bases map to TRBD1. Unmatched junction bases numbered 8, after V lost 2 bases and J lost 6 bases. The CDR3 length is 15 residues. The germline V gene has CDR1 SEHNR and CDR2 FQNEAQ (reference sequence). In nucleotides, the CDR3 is TGTGCCAGCAGCTTAAGACAGGGGAGTGGAAAGACCCAGTACTTC. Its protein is CASSLRQGSGKTQYF.

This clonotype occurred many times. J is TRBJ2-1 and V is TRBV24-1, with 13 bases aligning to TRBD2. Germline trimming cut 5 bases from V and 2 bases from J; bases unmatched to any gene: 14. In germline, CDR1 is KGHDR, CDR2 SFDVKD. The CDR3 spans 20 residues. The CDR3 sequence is CATSGLLAGGGGPAYNEQFF. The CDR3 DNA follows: TGTGCCACCAGTGGTTTACTAGCGGGAGGGGGAGGGCCCGCCTACAATGAGCAGTTCTTC.

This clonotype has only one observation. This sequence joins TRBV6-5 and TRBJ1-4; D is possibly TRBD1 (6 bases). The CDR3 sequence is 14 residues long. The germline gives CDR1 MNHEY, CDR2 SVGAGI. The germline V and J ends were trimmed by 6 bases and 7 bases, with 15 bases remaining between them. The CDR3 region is CASSPDRRGEKLFF. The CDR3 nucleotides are TGTGCCAGCAGCCCAGACAGGAGAGGTGAAAAACTGTTTTTT.